The clone carrying this T cell receptor (beta chain) was recorded at least ten times. The antigen is undetermined. As for time point: sample taken at primary tumor resection. No cell sorting; template was whole RNA from tumor, lung tissue or PBMC. These data are taken from a study of spatial heterogeneity in lung cancer. At the level of the study: Strong correlation was found between tumor-region TCR transcript counts and a T cell module score from matched bulk RNA-seq.

TCRdb analysed the 5' RACE reads with MiXCR anew, one entry per CDR3 protein. Of roughly 10,000 distinct CDR3 sequences listed, approximately 8.1% are singletons. Germline CDR1 DFQATT, CDR2 SNEGSKA (reference sequence). The germline V and J ends were trimmed by 6 bases and 5 bases, with 14 bases remaining between them. This CDR3 has 13 residues. Study-wide findings and caveats: The numbers of ubiquitous and regional expanded TCRs correlated with ubiquitous and regional nonsynonymous mutations, respectively. For expanded intratumoral alpha and beta TCRs, counts tracked tumor mutation counts.

This receptor was taken from a male donor with early-stage non-small cell lung cancer. This specimen was lung tumor tissue, taken at surgery. This chain connects TRBV20-1 to TRBJ1-5; a weak D match, TRBD1 (6 bases). For the CDR3, the DNA is TGCAGTGCATTCCGGGACACCGATCAGCCCCAGCATTTT. This translates into CSAFRDTDQPQHF.